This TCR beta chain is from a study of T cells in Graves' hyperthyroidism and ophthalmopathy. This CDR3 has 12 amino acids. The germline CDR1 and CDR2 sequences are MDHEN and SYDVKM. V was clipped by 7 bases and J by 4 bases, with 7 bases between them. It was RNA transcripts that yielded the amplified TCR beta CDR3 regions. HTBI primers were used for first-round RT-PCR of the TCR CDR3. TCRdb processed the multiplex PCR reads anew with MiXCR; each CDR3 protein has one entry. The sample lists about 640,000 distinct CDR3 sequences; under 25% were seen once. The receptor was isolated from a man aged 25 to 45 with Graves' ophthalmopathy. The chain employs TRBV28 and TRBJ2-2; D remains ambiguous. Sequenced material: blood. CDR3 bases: TGTGCCAGCATGCTCACCACCGGGGAGCTGTTTTTT. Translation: CASMLTTGELFF.